Presented here are 4 T cell receptor beta chains from one specimen sequenced in a study of blood T cells in healthy people across ages. Together with a sample-barcoded 5' primer, a J-beta primer mix was included in a second PCR lasting about 7 to 12 cycles. One entry per CDR3 protein results from TCRdb running MiXCR on the 5' RACE reads. The repertoire holds 1.5 million to 2 million distinct CDR3 sequences, with around half as singletons. The sequenced material came from blood. These receptors came from a woman aged 40 to 55 in good health.

This chain uses TRBV5-1 with TRBJ2-4; 9 nucleotides align to TRBD1. The last part of the DNA fits TRBJ2-7 better; the J call may be wrong. The length of the CDR3 is 15 residues. The germline CDR1 and CDR2 sequences are SGHRS and YFSETQ. The CDR3 nucleotides are TGCGCCAGCAGCAGTCCGACAGGGGGGACCTACGAGCAGTACTTC. Translation: CASSSPTGGTYEQYF.

This chain links TRBV20-1 with TRBJ1-2, with 7 bases aligning to TRBD1. V lost 6 bases, J lost 8 bases, and 15 bases stayed unmatched. The CDR3 extends over 14 amino acids. Germline V gene sequence: CDR1 DFQATT, CDR2 SNEGSKA (reference sequence). The CDR3 DNA is TGCAGTGCACCTCGACAGGGTAGCCTTCGAGGCTACACCTTC. Its protein product is CSAPRQGSLRGYTF.

This clonotype was counted a few times. The rearrangement joins TRBV27 to TRBJ1-1, with D tentatively TRBD1 (6 bases). V dropped 7 bases and J dropped 1 base, with 22 bases sitting between them. The V gene's germline CDR1 is MNHEY and CDR2 SMNVEV (reference sequence). CDR3 length: 17 residues. This CDR3 reads CASKRAGHLTPNTEAFF. The CDR3 DNA follows: TGTGCCAGCAAGCGGGCGGGACACCTGACCCCGAACACTGAAGCTTTCTTT.

J is TRBJ2-3 and V is TRBV11-2; the match to TRBD2 covers 12 bases. The CDR3 sequence is 19 residues long. The V and J ends lost 4 bases and 0 bases, in that order; junction bases with no gene match: 11. Germline CDR1 SGHAT, CDR2 FQNNGV. The chain's CDR3 is CASSSVWGGLAGSTDTQYF. The CDR3 nucleotides are TGTGCCAGCAGCTCAGTCTGGGGTGGACTAGCGGGGAGCACAGATACGCAGTATTTT. The full variable domain, rest sourced from reference TRBV11-2 and TRBJ2-3, is EAGVAQSPRYKIIEKRQSVAFWCNPISGHATLYWYQQILGQGPKLLIQFQNNGVVDDSQLPKDRFSAERLKGVDSTLKIQPAKLEDSAVYLCASSSVWGGLAGSTDTQYFGPGTRLTVL.